This is a list of T cell receptor beta chains from one sample in a study of beta chain features in type 1 diabetes. Assay used: immunoSEQ multiplex PCR; TCRdb lists only in-frame clones, some missing. The repertoire holds roughly 330,000 clones, with approximately 10% as singletons. Sequenced material: naive CD4+ T cells from blood. The origin of the receptors is a woman aged 25 to 39 in good health. The CDR3 runs from the conserved cysteine through the conserved F or W. Each record gives: CDR3 protein, CDR3 DNA, V gene, J gene, D gene, clone size. D genes are given only for firm matches. A row's size may be missing; if present it is once, few, many or a size class.

CDR3: CASSRDRAKLFF
DNA: TGTGCCAGCAGTCGCGACAGGGCAAAACTGTTTTTT
V: TRBV6-5
J: TRBJ1-4
D: TRBD1
size: -

CDR3: CASSQDWTASYEQYF
DNA: TGTGCCAGCAGTCAAGATTGGACAGCGTCCTACGAGCAGTACTTC
V: TRBV2
J: TRBJ2-7
D: -
size: few

CDR3: CASRRGQETQYF
DNA: TGTGCCAGCAGGCGGGGACAAGAGACCCAGTACTTC
V: TRBV11-1
J: TRBJ2-5
D: -
size: -

CDR3: CASSRGGGTGDNEQFF
DNA: TGCGCCAGCAGCCGAGGAGGGGGGACAGGGGACAATGAGCAGTTCTTC
V: TRBV4-3
J: TRBJ2-1
D: TRBD1
size: few

CDR3: CASSFLSLASDTQYF
DNA: TGCGCCAGCAGCTTCCTCTCCCTAGCGTCAGATACGCAGTATTTT
V: TRBV5-1
J: TRBJ2-3
D: -
size: -

CDR3: CASRDPSIAGINNEQFF
DNA: TGTGCCAGCAGGGACCCGTCGATAGCGGGTATCAACAATGAGCAGTTCTTC
V: TRBV2
J: TRBJ2-1
D: TRBD2
size: -

CDR3: CASRPVVGRGTDTQYF
DNA: TGTGCCAGCAGACCCGTCGTCGGCAGGGGCACAGATACGCAGTATTTT
V: TRBV25-1
J: TRBJ2-3
D: -
size: few

CDR3: CASRHGQRAGELFF
DNA: TGCGCCAGCAGGCACGGACAGAGAGCCGGGGAGCTGTTTTTT
V: TRBV5-1
J: TRBJ2-2
D: -
size: few

CDR3: CASSLGTVQETQYF
DNA: TGTGCCAGCAGCCTCGGGACAGTACAAGAGACCCAGTACTTC
V: TRBV11-2
J: TRBJ2-5
D: TRBD1
size: few

CDR3: CASSLTRLAGGSTGELFF
DNA: TGTGCCAGCAGTCTAACTCGACTAGCGGGAGGTTCAACCGGGGAGCTGTTTTTT
V: TRBV28
J: TRBJ2-2
D: TRBD2
size: -

CDR3: CASNGGLANEQFF
DNA: TGTGCCAGCAATGGAGGGCTGGCCAATGAGCAGTTCTTC
V: TRBV2
J: TRBJ2-1
D: -
size: -

CDR3: CASSLAPDRGGNQPQHF
DNA: TGCGCCAGCAGCTTGGCCCCGGACAGGGGAGGCAATCAGCCCCAGCATTTT
V: TRBV5-1
J: TRBJ1-5
D: TRBD1
size: few

CDR3: CASSGGLAAYEQYF
DNA: TGTGCCAGCAGCGGGGGACTAGCGGCTTACGAGCAGTACTTC
V: TRBV9
J: TRBJ2-7
D: TRBD2
size: -

CDR3: CASSYGGGNTGELFF
DNA: TGTGCCAGCAGTTATGGGGGGGGGAACACCGGGGAGCTGTTTTTT
V: TRBV6-5
J: TRBJ2-2
D: TRBD2
size: few

CDR3: CASSHRVSTDTQYF
DNA: TGTGCCAGCAGCCACAGGGTTAGCACAGATACGCAGTATTTT
V: TRBV7-2
J: TRBJ2-3
D: -
size: few

CDR3: CASSLGQMRGTDTQYF
DNA: TGTGCCAGCAGCCTAGGACAGATGCGTGGCACAGATACGCAGTATTTT
V: TRBV7-2
J: TRBJ2-3
D: -
size: few

CDR3: CASSPNSGSETQYF
DNA: TGTGCCAGCAGTCCCAATAGCGGATCGGAGACCCAGTACTTC
V: TRBV28
J: TRBJ2-5
D: -
size: -

CDR3: CASSKGQGGYGYTF
DNA: TGTGCCAGTAGTAAGGGCCAGGGAGGATATGGCTACACCTTC
V: TRBV19
J: TRBJ1-2
D: -
size: -

CDR3: CASRVTSGRYEQYF
DNA: TGTGCCAGCAGGGTAACTAGCGGGAGGTACGAGCAGTACTTC
V: TRBV28
J: TRBJ2-7
D: TRBD2
size: few

CDR3: CASSPGDNISNQPQHF
DNA: TGTGCCAGCTCACCCGGGGACAACATTAGCAATCAGCCCCAGCATTTT
V: TRBV18
J: TRBJ1-5
D: -
size: few

CDR3: CSGSLGEAYNEQFF
DNA: TGCAGCGGATCTTTGGGAGAGGCCTACAATGAGCAGTTCTTC
V: TRBV29-1
J: TRBJ2-1
D: -
size: few

CDR3: CASKDRGLSTEAFF
DNA: TGTGCCAGCAAGGACAGGGGGCTGAGCACTGAAGCTTTCTTT
V: TRBV7-8
J: TRBJ1-1
D: TRBD1
size: few

CDR3: CASILNRGMRYTF
DNA: TGTGCCAGCATACTTAACAGGGGTATGCGCTACACCTTC
V: TRBV28
J: TRBJ1-2
D: TRBD1
size: -

CDR3: CASRGETSSTDTQYF
DNA: TGTGCCAGCAGGGGAGAGACCTCTAGCACAGATACGCAGTATTTT
V: TRBV28
J: TRBJ2-3
D: -
size: few

CDR3: CASSPALLAEAFF
DNA: TGTGCCAGCTCACCCGCCCTCTTAGCTGAAGCTTTCTTT
V: TRBV18
J: TRBJ1-1
D: -
size: few

CDR3: CASSSPGYEQFF
DNA: TGTGCCAGCAGTTCCCCGGGGTATGAGCAGTTCTTC
V: TRBV28
J: TRBJ2-1
D: -
size: -

CDR3: CASSYGGRGRDTQYF
DNA: TGTGCCAGCAGTTACGGCGGCAGGGGGCGAGATACGCAGTATTTT
V: TRBV6-6
J: TRBJ2-3
D: TRBD1
size: -

CDR3: CASSLDPLAGEMNEQFF
DNA: TGTGCCAGCAGTTTGGATCCTCTAGCGGGAGAGATGAATGAGCAGTTCTTC
V: TRBV28
J: TRBJ2-1
D: TRBD2
size: -

CDR3: CASSLTGGLDTQYF
DNA: TGTGCCAGCAGCCTCACAGGGGGCCTCGATACGCAGTATTTT
V: TRBV7-2
J: TRBJ2-3
D: TRBD1
size: -

CDR3: CASSSTSGASTDTQYF
DNA: TGTGCCAGCAGCTCGACTAGCGGGGCTAGCACAGATACGCAGTATTTT
V: TRBV7-3
J: TRBJ2-3
D: TRBD2
size: -

CDR3: CASAPGQGGSEQFF
DNA: TGTGCCAGCGCTCCGGGACAGGGGGGAAGTGAGCAGTTCTTC
V: TRBV18
J: TRBJ2-1
D: TRBD1
size: -

CDR3: CASRLQAQVGNEQFF
DNA: TGTGCCAGCAGACTACAGGCACAGGTGGGAAATGAGCAGTTCTTC
V: TRBV2
J: TRBJ2-1
D: -
size: few

CDR3: CASIWGTGASGELFF
DNA: TGTGCCAGCATCTGGGGGACAGGGGCTTCCGGGGAGCTGTTTTTT
V: TRBV28
J: TRBJ2-2
D: TRBD1
size: few

CDR3: CASSRNFRVSYEQYF
DNA: TGTGCCAGCAGCCGGAATTTCAGGGTCTCCTACGAGCAGTACTTC
V: TRBV5-6
J: TRBJ2-7
D: -
size: few

CDR3: CASHEGQGNNQPQHF
DNA: TGTGCCAGTCATGAGGGACAGGGGAACAATCAGCCCCAGCATTTT
V: TRBV19
J: TRBJ1-5
D: TRBD1
size: few

CDR3: CASSLWTGDYGYTF
DNA: TGTGCCAGCAGTTTATGGACAGGGGACTATGGCTACACCTTC
V: TRBV28
J: TRBJ1-2
D: TRBD1
size: -

CDR3: CASSSGLAGGYEQYF
DNA: TGTGCCAGCAGCTCGGGACTAGCGGGAGGTTACGAGCAGTACTTC
V: TRBV5-4
J: TRBJ2-7
D: TRBD2
size: few

CDR3: CASSQAGGGYSNQPQHF
DNA: TGCGCCAGCAGCCAAGCAGGGGGTGGATATAGCAATCAGCCCCAGCATTTT
V: TRBV4-1
J: TRBJ1-5
D: TRBD1
size: few

CDR3: CASSYRTEGSEQYF
DNA: TGTGCCAGCAGTTACCGGACAGAGGGATCCGAGCAGTACTTC
V: TRBV6-5
J: TRBJ2-7
D: -
size: few

CDR3: CASSSGLSSYEQYF
DNA: TGCGCCAGCAGTTCCGGACTATCCTCCTACGAGCAGTACTTC
V: TRBV5-1
J: TRBJ2-7
D: -
size: -

CDR3: CASSYSDSLIFYGYTF
DNA: TGTGCCAGCAGTTACTCGGACAGCCTTATCTTCTATGGCTACACCTTC
V: TRBV6-6
J: TRBJ1-2
D: -
size: -

CDR3: CASSIGPGVYEQYF
DNA: TGTGCCAGTAGTATCGGGCCGGGGGTCTACGAGCAGTACTTC
V: TRBV19
J: TRBJ2-7
D: -
size: -

CDR3: CASSLVQGADTQYF
DNA: TGTGCTAGCAGCTTAGTACAGGGGGCGGATACGCAGTATTTT
V: TRBV7-7
J: TRBJ2-3
D: TRBD1
size: few

CDR3: CASSLGLAGVAEQFF
DNA: TGTGCCAGCAGCTTAGGTCTAGCGGGAGTTGCTGAGCAGTTCTTC
V: TRBV7-2
J: TRBJ2-1
D: TRBD2
size: few

CDR3: CASSPHLQGKQYF
DNA: TGTGCCAGCAGTCCGCATCTTCAGGGGAAGCAGTACTTC
V: TRBV28
J: TRBJ2-7
D: -
size: few

CDR3: CASSLYRLGGQGTFGYTF
DNA: TGTGCCAGCAGTTTATATCGTTTGGGAGGACAGGGGACTTTTGGCTACACCTTC
V: TRBV27
J: TRBJ1-2
D: TRBD1
size: -

CDR3: CASRDTGSYQPQHF
DNA: TGTGCCAGTAGAGATACAGGGTCCTATCAGCCCCAGCATTTT
V: TRBV19
J: TRBJ1-5
D: -
size: -

CDR3: CASNWGTAGSSYEQYF
DNA: TGCGCCAGCAACTGGGGTACGGCGGGAAGCTCCTACGAGCAGTACTTC
V: TRBV5-1
J: TRBJ2-7
D: -
size: -

CDR3: CAWSVEGPEAFF
DNA: TGTGCCTGGAGTGTGGAGGGCCCTGAAGCTTTCTTT
V: TRBV30
J: TRBJ1-1
D: -
size: few

CDR3: CASSVGGWETQYF
DNA: TGTGCCAGCAGTGTGGGCGGGTGGGAGACCCAGTACTTC
V: TRBV6-1
J: TRBJ2-5
D: -
size: -

CDR3: CAWQDSSYEQYF
DNA: TGTGCCTGGCAGGACAGCTCCTACGAGCAGTACTTC
V: TRBV30
J: TRBJ2-7
D: -
size: few

CDR3: CASSVAGATDTQYF
DNA: TGTGCCAGCTCCGTGGCGGGAGCCACAGATACGCAGTATTTT
V: TRBV7-3
J: TRBJ2-3
D: TRBD2
size: -